This T cell receptor beta chain was recovered during a study of blood T cell repertoires in COVID-19 (dated by TCRdb to the early 2020s). With regard to the full study: Collaborator samples came from the United States, Italy and Spain and covered acute and convalescent phases of COVID-19. The material from the prospective study consisted of cDNA or gDNA derived from T cells, B-cell-depleted T cells, or PBMCs. Where HLA class I and class II types were available, the types were taken from metadata supplied by the sample provider, not from assay-based typing. Subjects who had been exposed to COVID-19, were actively infected with it, or had recovered from it provided the deeply sampled blood TCRbeta repertoires that made up the dataset. Samples came from the ongoing ImmuneRACE study (first 160 participants) plus 1,254 subjects from 6 global collaborators. The repertoires were released in a freely available public database intended as a resource for research on the immune response to SARS-CoV-2. Nearly every sample came with metadata listing a de-identified subject ID, COVID-19 status, age in years and sex. The research as a whole found: How much clinical and demographic metadata was included differed by source and by participant, and the metadata was provided uncurated.

The immunoSEQ Assay, a bias-controlled multiplex PCR, was used to amplify TCRbeta CDR3 regions from genomic DNA. The original pipeline was this. Within the assay, amplification of reference gene primers was used to estimate how many nucleated cells each sample contained. Sequence reads were collapsed and filtered to measure the absolute abundance of every unique TCRbeta CDR3 rearrangement. For each sample, productive Simpson clonality was calculated by taking the square root of Simpson's diversity index across productive rearrangements. TCRdb mirrors the immuneACCESS table, restricted to in-frame sequences. Some clones are absent from its copies; in checked studies, under half trace to an unresolved V gene, and the reason for the others is unknown. Clonal size and the V and J genes are those of that table, whereas D and trimming came from the DNA. The sample table holds approximately 110,000 clones, of which more than 70% were seen once. The ten largest clones capture more than 7% of the sample.

Concerning this clone: Its antigen is still unknown. Base-call qualities are not available, and no considerably larger clone is one nucleotide away.

A second Seattle source provided samples from volunteer blood donors who had recovered from COVID-19. Each collaborating institution followed its own protocols to collect whole blood in K2EDTA tubes. For TCRbeta analysis, collaborators shipped samples in one of three forms: frozen whole blood, isolated PBMCs, or DNA extracted from either of those sample types. CDR1 and CDR2 are read off the germline V gene as SGHRS and YFSETQ. The junction shows trimming of 2 bases on V and 2 bases on J, plus 11 bases between the germline ends. The CDR3 starts with the cysteine, ends with the phenylalanine, and has 15 residues. The read is trimmed to its CDR3 DNA, 45 bases read in frame from base 1.

The chain links TRBV5-1 with TRBJ1-3; TRBD1 is perhaps the D gene, given 6 matching bases. The sequence came from a woman in her seventies who had recovered from COVID-19. The material sequenced was peripheral blood. The nucleotide sequence is TGCGCCAGCAGCTTACAGGGAGTTACTGGAAACACCATATATTTT. This translates into CASSLQGVTGNTIYF.